This TCR beta chain was documented in a study of cytomegalovirus exposure and HLA in healthy donors. Study results and limitations: Most observed TCR sequences were rare, whereas some public TCRs were detected in many donors.

Note on this clone: Its antigen is as yet unknown.

Germline V gene data show CDR1 as SGDLS and CDR2 as YYNGEE. The CDR3 totals 15 residues. Trimming removed 2 bases from V and 6 bases from J; junction bases left unmatched: 7. In the PCR, 60 Vbeta and 13 Jbeta primers were used. TCRdb keeps only in-frame clones here, not all; method: immunoSEQ multiplex PCR. The sample shows 120,000 to 150,000 clones, roughly four fifths of them seen only once. The TCR comes from a male donor in good health and CMV-seronegative. Sequencing input: PBMCs. The chain recombines TRBV9 with TRBJ2-1, with 8 bases identical to TRBD2. The CDR3 loop is CASSVSSGSSNEQFF. The CDR3 coding sequence is TGTGCCAGCAGCGTCTCCAGCGGGAGTTCCAATGAGCAGTTCTTC.